These 5 T cell receptor beta chains were all obtained from the same sample, sequenced in a study of low-dose radiotherapy and immunotherapy resistance in tumors. Alpha- and beta-chain coverage of first-strand cDNA came from TRAV- and TRBV-specific primers. TCR amplification used 15 to 20 PCR cycles, a constant-region primer and a V-primer adapter. TCRdb reanalysed the reads using MiXCR and keeps one entry per CDR3 protein. The table shows about 12,000 distinct CDR3 sequences, with roughly 72% occurring only once. The receptor set was obtained from a human donor with advanced metastatic prostate, ovarian, gallbladder or colorectal cancer (not recorded which). This table probably holds off-target reads from a library built for another chain.

V usage is TRBV9 and J usage is TRBJ1-2; a weak D match, TRBD1 (5 bases). Trimming removed 6 bases at V and 1 base at J, with 16 bases between. CDR1 is SGDLS and CDR2 is YYNGEE in the germline V gene. The CDR3 extends over 15 amino acids. The CDR3 region has the DNA TGTGCCAGCACCCCGGAGGGGAGGGGTAACTATGGCTACACCTTC. Its protein product is CASTPEGRGNYGYTF.

The V and J genes are TRBV10-3 and TRBJ2-3; TRBD1 matches 8 bases. CDR3 size: 17 residues. Trimming cost V 0 bases and J 1 base; bases outside gene matches: 6. Germline CDR1 and CDR2: ENHRY and SYGVKD. CDR3 bases: TGTGCCATCAGTGAGTCGACTGGCAGGGGGCGCACAGATACGCAGTATTTT. Translation gives CAISESTGRGRTDTQYF.

The rearrangement joins TRBV28 to TRBJ2-5; the D gene could be TRBD1 or TRBD2 (5 bases each). In germline, CDR1 is MDHEN, CDR2 SYDVKM. V gave up 5 bases and J gave up 7 bases, with 17 bases separating them. CDR3 length equals 14 residues. The CDR3 is CASSAPGTPRTQYF. The CDR3 DNA reads as TGTGCCAGCAGTGCACCCGGGACGCCCCGGACCCAGTACTTC.

J is TRBJ2-1 and V is TRBV29-1; TRBD1 might be the D (6 bases). V lost 3 bases to trimming and J lost 8 bases, with 11 bases between them. The CDR3 extends over 12 amino acids. Germline CDR1 is SQVTM and CDR2 is ANQGSEA. The CDR3 protein is CSVDTGIHEQFF. CDR3 nucleotides: TGCAGCGTTGACACAGGGATCCATGAGCAGTTCTTC.

V gene TRBV11-2 combines with J gene TRBJ2-2; no firm D call. This CDR3 contains 13 residues. CDR1 is SGHAT and CDR2 is FQNNGV in the germline V gene. Trimming took 2 bases from V and 6 from J, leaving 7 bases between them. The CDR3 DNA reads as TGTGCCAGCAGCTTAAGTGGCTCCGGGGAGCTGTTTTTT. Amino acids: CASSLSGSGELFF.